This note documents a single TCR beta chain sequence. The antigen is undetermined. The CDR3 contains 15 residues. V dropped 7 bases and J dropped 2 bases, with 18 bases sitting between them. Germline V lookup: CDR1 SGHDT, CDR2 YYEEEE. The table came from immunoSEQ multiplex PCR; TCRdb's copy has only in-frame clones and leaves some out. The sample yields around 300,000 clones, about 88% seen once. This record belongs to a study of Ad26.COV2.S vaccination and SARS-CoV-2 variants. Study-wide results and caveats: Placebo recipients and vaccine recipients were similar in non-spike TCR breadth.

Treatment reported: over 15 received Ad26.COV2.S at low or high dose, single or two shots; about five received placebo; per-sample allocation not given. The investigators took samples on day 63 after the first vaccine or placebo injection. This receptor was identified in a person between 18 and 65 years old who received the Ad26.COV2.S COVID-19 vaccine or a placebo. The V call is TRBV5-6, the J call TRBJ2-5; either TRBD1 or TRBD2 may supply D (5 bases each). The sample here was peripheral blood, taken in a trial of Ad26.COV2.S vaccine versus placebo. The CDR3 loop reads CASFPGRYLQETQYF. The CDR3 DNA is TGTGCCAGCTTCCCGGGGCGGTATCTTCAAGAGACCCAGTACTTC.